Each of the 15 T cell receptor beta chains below was sequenced from the same sample in a study of human T cells and chemical hapten exposure. TCRdb reprocessed the 5' RACE reads with MiXCR, giving one entry per CDR3 protein. The top ten hold under 1.5% of the sample, which has 110,000 to 150,000 distinct CDR3 sequences, 3.5% to 5% seen once. Extraction of total RNA was performed on unfractionated whole blood. The receptors stem from a female donor in good health.

The CDR3 sequence is CSAPWLAGGPSDTQYF. In nucleotides, the CDR3 is TGCAGTGCGCCCTGGCTAGCGGGGGGGCCTTCAGATACGCAGTATTTT. The gene calls are TRBV20-1 and TRBJ2-3, with 12 nucleotides matching TRBD2. The CDR3 length is 16 residues. Germline CDR1 and CDR2: DFQATT and SNEGSKA (reference sequence). With V trimmed by 6 bases and J by 4 bases, 11 bases remained unmatched.

V gene TRBV12-3 or TRBV12-4 combines with J gene TRBJ2-2; D is ambiguous. The CDR3 length is 15 residues. Trimming took 7 bases from V and 3 from J, leaving 15 bases between them. Here the CDR3 reads CASTQVGLYTGELFF. The CDR3 DNA sequence: TGTGCCAGCACCCAGGTGGGGTTGTACACCGGGGAGCTGTTTTTT.

The table lists this clonotype with many counts. V is TRBV6-6 and J is TRBJ1-5, with TRBD1 identical over 8 bases. The ends lost 2 bases at V and 5 bases at J; junction bases unmatched: 8. The length of the CDR3 is 16 residues. CDR1 is MNHNY and CDR2 is SVGAGI in the germline V gene (reference sequence). The CDR3 reads CASSYVLGQGYQPQHF. In DNA, the CDR3 is TGTGCCAGCAGTTACGTATTAGGACAGGGCTATCAGCCCCAGCATTTT.

Notes on this clonotype: A much larger clone sits a single nucleotide away, making a read error possible. The rearrangement links TRBV2 to TRBJ2-3, with D possibly TRBD2 on 5 matching bases. The CDR3 runs 12 residues. Trimming took 7 bases from V and 4 from J, leaving 9 bases between them. CDR1 is SNHLY, CDR2 FYNNEI, per germline. CDR3 sequence (DNA): TGTGCCAGCAAGACTAACTCAGATACGCAGTATTTT. Translated, it gives CASKTNSDTQYF.

In this sample, this clonotype turned up a few times. The chain joins TRBV5-1 to TRBJ1-2; 9 nucleotides line up with TRBD1. This CDR3 comprises 15 residues. Germline CDR1 SGHRS, CDR2 YFSETQ. Trimming at V came to 7 bases and at J to 5 bases, leaving 12 bases not matched to a gene. The DNA for the CDR3 is TGCGCCAGCCGCTCCTGGACAGGGGAAGTGTATGGCTACACCTTC. Its protein is CASRSWTGEVYGYTF. Full variable domain (outside the CDR3, taken from reference TRBV5-1 and TRBJ1-2): KAGVTQTPRYLIKTRGQQVTLSCSPISGHRSVSWYQQTPGQGLQFLFEYFSETQRNKGNFPGRFSGRQFSNSRSEMNVSTLELGDSALYLCASRSWTGEVYGYTFGSGTRLTVV.

This clonotype was counted ten times or more. This rearrangement joins TRBV19 to TRBJ1-2, with D possibly matching TRBD1 (6 bases). This CDR3 region has 15 residues. Germline V CDR1 and CDR2: LNHDA, SQIVND (reference sequence). V was pared by 4 bases and J by 3 bases, with 15 bases between. The CDR3 loop is CASSSYSGGDYGYTF. The CDR3 DNA sequence: TGTGCCAGTAGTAGCTATTCCGGGGGCGACTATGGCTACACCTTC. Complete variable domain (other parts from reference TRBV19 and TRBJ1-2): DGGITQSPKYLFRKEGQNVTLSCEQNLNHDAMYWYRQDPGQGLRLIYYSQIVNDFQKGDIAEGYSVSREKKESFPLTVTSAQKNPTAFYLCASSSYSGGDYGYTFGSGTRLTVV.

This clonotype appeared many times. This chain joins TRBV11-2 and TRBJ2-3; TRBD2 matches at 14 bases. V lost 5 bases and J lost 2; bases outside the gene matches: 9. CDR1 is SGHAT and CDR2 is FQNNGV in the germline V gene. The CDR3 totals 18 residues. DNA for the CDR3: TGTGCCAGCAGCCCAAACGGGACTAGCGGGGGAGCCACAGATACGCAGTATTTT. It specifies CASSPNGTSGGATDTQYF.

There are many counts of this clonotype. The chain links TRBV7-9 to TRBJ1-5, with TRBD1 as a possible D gene (5 bases). The CDR3 is made up of 18 amino acids. Trimming cost V 1 base and J 4 bases, with 20 bases left between them. Germline CDR1 reads SEHNR; CDR2 reads FQNEAQ (reference sequence). This CDR3 reads CASSLVYQGESGNQPQHF. In nucleotides, the CDR3 is TGTGCCAGCAGCTTAGTGTACCAGGGTGAAAGTGGGAATCAGCCCCAGCATTTT.

This clonotype occurred many times. The chain carries TRBV12-5 and TRBJ1-6; no clear D. Trimming cost V 2 bases and J 10 bases, with 12 bases left between them. The length of the CDR3 is 14 residues. The germline gives CDR1 LGHNT, CDR2 FRNRAP. The CDR3 DNA follows: TGTGCTAGTGGTTTGCACCCGGAAGGGTCACCCCTCCACTTT. It translates to CASGLHPEGSPLHF.

The chain carries TRBV2 and TRBJ2-5; TRBD1 aligns across 10 bases. CDR3 length: 14 amino acids. V shed 8 bases, J shed 1 base, and the junction held 4 bases outside the gene matches. The germline CDR1 and CDR2 sequences are SNHLY and FYNNEI. The CDR3 here is CASGDRGAQETQYF. CDR3 bases: TGTGCCAGCGGGGACAGGGGTGCCCAAGAGACCCAGTACTTC. The full variable domain, its missing parts supplied by reference TRBV2 and TRBJ2-5, is EPEVTQTPSHQVTQMGQEVILRCVPISNHLYFYWYRQILGQKVEFLVSFYNNEISEKSEIFDDQFSVERPDGSNFTLKIRSTKLEDSAMYFCASGDRGAQETQYFGPGTRLLVL.

The chain is built from TRBV12-3 or TRBV12-4 and TRBJ2-3; D remains unclear. This CDR3 has 11 residues. The V gene lost 6 bases and the J gene lost 9 bases, with 10 bases spanning the gap. The chain's CDR3 is CASRQFDTQYF. CDR3 coding DNA: TGTGCCAGCAGGCAATTCGACACGCAGTATTTT.

This clonotype was detected many times. This chain links TRBV2 with TRBJ2-4, with D uncertain. The CDR3 consists of 15 residues. V was cut by 0 bases and J by 0 bases, with 6 bases left in between. CDR1 and CDR2 from the germline V gene are SNHLY and FYNNEI. CDR3: CASSEALLAKNIQYF. The CDR3, as DNA: TGTGCCAGCAGTGAAGCGCTGCTAGCCAAAAACATTCAGTACTTC.

This clonotype was counted at least ten times. This sequence joins TRBV18 and TRBJ2-2, with 7 bases identical to TRBD1. The V and J ends lost 0 bases and 0 bases, in that order; junction bases with no gene match: 7. CDR3 length: 18 amino acids. Per germline, CDR1 KGHSH and CDR2 LQKENI. CDR3 coding DNA: TGTGCCAGCTCACCACCGATCTGGGACAGATCGAACACCGGGGAGCTGTTTTTT. Translating gives CASSPPIWDRSNTGELFF.

This clonotype was observed at least ten times. The chain employs TRBV10-3 and TRBJ2-3; TRBD2 agrees at 12 bases. The ends lost 0 bases at V and 1 base at J; junction bases unmatched: 5. The germline V gene has CDR1 ENHRY and CDR2 SYGVKD. CDR3 length equals 18 residues. CDR3 coding DNA: TGTGCCATCAGTGAGTCCCCGGGACTAGCGGGCGGCACAGATACGCAGTATTTT. Its translation is CAISESPGLAGGTDTQYF.

This clonotype was seen at least ten times. The rearrangement links TRBV12-3 or TRBV12-4 to TRBJ1-3; D is unclear. There are 11 residues in the CDR3. V shed 11 bases and J shed 7 bases, with 12 bases lying between them. Here the CDR3 reads CAAGNPNTIYF. The CDR3 DNA reads as TGTGCCGCCGGGAATCCGAACACCATATATTTT.